This T cell receptor (beta chain) originates from a study of T cells in Graves' hyperthyroidism and ophthalmopathy (dated by TCRdb to about 2019). Study-level background: Peripheral blood samples were taken at initial diagnosis, before any treatment was given. After blood sampling, hyperthyroidism patients were treated with methimazole at a starting dose of 30 mg daily, and ophthalmopathy patients were treated with high-dose intravenous methylprednisolone. Prospective prediction of ophthalmopathy was tested in an independent validation cohort of 18 to 20 hyperthyroidism patients and 17 patients who later progressed to ophthalmopathy. For training and testing, the 100 or so patients in the discovery cohort were randomly divided in a 7:3 ratio. In addition, the study compared T-cell repertoires in thyroid tissue and in blood from roughly six Graves' hyperthyroidism patients. The paper reports TCR Vbeta CDR3 sequencing of about 140 peripheral blood samples: under 45 ophthalmopathy, 75 to 80 hyperthyroidism and 17 progressor patients. To identify TCR V-J signatures that set the groups apart, the researchers used a discovery cohort of 100 patients, made up of 43 with Graves' ophthalmopathy and some 56 with stable Graves' hyperthyroidism. Summary of the overall study and its limitations: A 13 V-J signature model separated ophthalmopathy from stable hyperthyroidism, with approximately 87% sensitivity and 81.08% specificity in cross-validation and 80%/75% in testing. No statistical method was used to fix the sample size in advance, and group allocation was not hidden from the investigators. During validation, the model predicted progression to ophthalmopathy a median of around 6 months ahead of onset, with around 70% sensitivity and roughly 72% specificity. Most expanded thyroid clonotypes (frequency above 0.001) were also detected in blood, a finding suggesting that blood repertoires may reflect thyroid immune responses.

Ophthalmopathy patients had moderately to severely active disease, Clinical Activity Score of at least 3, NOSPECS grade of at least 4, and duration under 3 months. Exclusion was applied to patients with uncontrolled infections, other autoimmune diseases, pregnancy or lactation. Diagnoses relied on clinical symptoms, serum thyroxine and TRAb, thyroid ultrasound and orbital computed tomography. PBMCs were separated from roughly 9.6 ml of fresh peripheral blood using Ficoll-Paque density gradient centrifugation. Total RNA was extracted using Trizol reagent, and RNA quality was assessed on an Agilent 2100 Bioanalyzer. Points on this clonotype: Its cognate antigen has yet to be identified. Base qualities are not at hand, and no much larger clone is one base apart.

CDR1 and CDR2 (SGHRS, YFSETQ) derive from the germline V gene. The CDR3 numbers 16 residues from cysteine through phenylalanine. The kept DNA is CDR3 alone, 48 bases in frame from the first base. Trimming leaves V shorter by 7 bases and J shorter by 4 bases, with the junction holding 15 bases beyond the gene matches. Amplification of TCR beta CDR3 regions was carried out from RNA transcripts. The first round of RT-PCR for the TCR CDR3 was performed with the HTBI primer set and the Qiagen OneStep RT-PCR kit. Libraries were constructed in a second round of multiplex PCR, after which size selection and purification were performed. Sequencing of the libraries was done on an Illumina HiSeq2000 using paired-end 100 bp reads. As for the authors' bioinformatics: SOAPnuke was used to process the raw data, with reads discarded if the reads contained adapters or uncalled bases, had a mean Phred below 15, or lacked an exact constant-primer or identifier match. High-quality paired reads were merged using COPE v1.2.5, and each unique nucleotide sequence was defined as a clonotype. MiTCR v1.1 was used to align the clonotypes against IMGT TRBV, TRBD and TRBJ reference segments. Only V-J combinations with frequency above 0.0001, covering 99.2% of repertoires, were analysed. The TCS score was defined as F50 (clonal expansion) divided by E x V (chaos), with BLOSUM62-based TCRdist calculated between CDR3 peptides within each V-J. Welch's t-statistics and random forest reduced around 510 V-J features to 13, which were used in a naive Bayes classifier (R e1071). The raw public data were reprocessed by TCRdb itself: fastp quality trimming at Q25, MiXCR clonotype calling, in-frame beta chains only. Each record represents a unique CDR3 protein, reported with the most common genes and DNA among its rows. These V and J calls rely on TCRdb rather than the paper's analysis. The sample table holds about 640,000 distinct CDR3 sequences, of which under 25% were seen once. In total, the top ten clones hold 34% of the sample.

This receptor chain uses TRBV5-1 and TRBJ2-5, with 8 bases matching TRBD1. Sequences were obtained from blood. This TCR derives from a man younger than 45 with Graves' ophthalmopathy. The DNA sequence is TGCGCCAGCCACCCCCAGGGGGCGCCGACGTCAGAGACCCAGTACTTC. Translation gives CASHPQGAPTSETQYF.